What follows are 22 T cell receptor beta chains derived from one specimen sequenced in a study of T-cell reconstitution after alpha-beta-depleted transplantation in children. Construction of the TCRbeta library involved unique molecular identifiers. Using its own MiXCR run on the PCR reads, TCRdb lists one record per CDR3 protein. The data hold 500,000 to 650,000 distinct CDR3 sequences, with roughly 13% observed a single time. The specimen was PBMCs, mostly from graft donor cells, collected 360 days after TCRalphabeta/CD19-depleted stem cell transplant. These receptors all stem from a male patient between 10 and 17 years old who had a stem cell transplant for acute myeloid leukemia, so the T cells may come from the graft donor.

This clonotype occurred many times. V and J are TRBV29-1 and TRBJ2-7; 9 bases align to TRBD2. This CDR3 is 17 amino acids long. The germline V gene encodes CDR1 SQVTM and CDR2 ANQGSEA. V was pared by 6 bases and J by 2 bases, with 17 bases of the junction left unmatched. This CDR3 is CSVCLSLASGTAYEQYF. CDR3 nucleotide sequence: TGCAGCGTGTGCCTCTCTCTGGCTAGCGGGACCGCCTACGAGCAGTACTTC.

In its sample, this clonotype was seen a few times. The chain carries TRBV20-1 and TRBJ2-7; D is ambiguous. With 0 bases removed from V and 3 bases from J, the gap between germline ends came to 12 bases. The CDR3 loop spans 14 amino acids. CDR1 DFQATT and CDR2 SNEGSKA come from the germline V gene (reference sequence). CDR3 sequence reads: CSARDPERSYEQYF. The CDR3, as DNA: TGCAGTGCTAGAGATCCTGAACGAAGCTACGAGCAGTACTTC.

Only a few counts were recorded for this clonotype. This sequence joins TRBV6-5 and TRBJ2-4, with 10 bases identical to TRBD1. Germline assignment: CDR1 MNHEY and CDR2 SVGAGI. The CDR3 is made up of 17 amino acids. V was clipped by 2 bases and J by 8 bases; unmatched bases: 12. CDR3: CASSYVTGGEESDIQYF. In nucleotides, the CDR3 is TGTGCCAGCAGTTACGTGACAGGGGGCGAGGAGAGCGACATTCAGTACTTC.

This clonotype showed up many times. The chain is built from TRBV20-1 and TRBJ2-7, with 9 bases that match TRBD1. Germline CDR1 is DFQATT and CDR2 is SNEGSKA (reference sequence). The V segment lost 6 bases and the J segment 2 bases; nucleotides outside the gene matches: 11. The CDR3 is 15 residues long. This chain's CDR3 is CSAQAPGQGPYEQYF. The CDR3 nucleotides are TGCAGTGCCCAGGCACCGGGACAGGGACCCTACGAGCAGTACTTC.

This clonotype was found a few times. This sequence joins TRBV29-1 and TRBJ2-3, with a possible D match to TRBD1 (6 bases). The CDR3 runs 13 residues. V shed 5 bases and J shed 0 bases, with 9 bases lying between them. Germline CDR1 and CDR2: SQVTM and ANQGSEA. CDR3 nucleotides: TGCAGCGTTCAGGACAGAAGCACAGATACGCAGTATTTT. Residues: CSVQDRSTDTQYF.

This clonotype occurred many times. The chain links TRBV20-1 to TRBJ2-1, with 7 bases fitting TRBD2. CDR3 length: 14 residues. Germline V gene lookup returns CDR1 DFQATT and CDR2 SNEGSKA (reference sequence). The CDR3 DNA sequence: TGCAGCCCCGTAGACCCGGGAGGCACCAATGAGCAGTTCTTC. Protein product: CSPVDPGGTNEQFF.

This clonotype was detected many times. V usage is TRBV4-2 and J usage is TRBJ2-7, with 14 bases matching TRBD2. There are 16 residues in the CDR3. Germline V gives CDR1 LGHNA, CDR2 YNFKEQ. Losses at the gene ends were 4 bases for V and 5 bases for J; bases not matched to a gene: 7. The CDR3 sequence is CASSPRLAGGNNEQYF. CDR3 bases: TGTGCCAGCAGCCCTAGACTAGCGGGAGGGAACAACGAGCAGTACTTC.

V and J are TRBV5-4 and TRBJ2-6, with D maybe TRBD1 (5 bases). The V and J ends lost 2 bases and 1 base respectively, with 16 bases between them. From germline, CDR1 is SGHNT and CDR2 YYREEE (reference sequence). The CDR3 sequence is 18 residues long. CDR3 in DNA: TGTGCCAGCAGCTTTAGGGGAATACCCCGTTCTGGGGCCAACGTCCTGACTTTC. This encodes CASSFRGIPRSGANVLTF.

The chain's CDR3 is CASSQDRGDLPSDYEQYF. CDR3 nucleotides: TGTGCCAGCAGCCAAGATCGGGGGGACCTCCCTTCAGATTACGAGCAGTACTTC. The gene calls are TRBV4-2 and TRBJ2-7, with 7 bases aligning to TRBD2. Losses at the gene ends were 0 bases for V and 4 bases for J; bases not matched to a gene: 15. Germline CDR1 and CDR2: LGHNA and YNFKEQ. This CDR3 has 18 amino acids.

This chain joins TRBV6-2 or TRBV6-3 and TRBJ2-1; 8 bases match TRBD2. V shed 4 bases, J shed 6 bases, and the junction held 8 bases outside the gene matches. Germline V gene sequence: CDR1 MNHEY, CDR2 SVGEGT. The CDR3 is 15 amino acids. The CDR3 nucleotides are TGTGCCAGCAGTTCCCTAGCGGGCGGAGGCAATGAGCAGTTCTTC. Its translation is CASSSLAGGGNEQFF.

This clonotype appeared a few times. The chain carries TRBV7-9 and TRBJ2-5; D not resolved. Trimming took 5 bases from V and 3 from J, leaving 13 bases between them. Germline assignment: CDR1 SEHNR and CDR2 FQNEAQ (reference sequence). The CDR3 consists of 14 residues. This chain's CDR3 is CASSLHSRKETQYF. DNA for the CDR3: TGTGCCAGCAGCCTCCACTCAAGGAAAGAGACCCAGTACTTC. Full variable domain (remainder filled in from reference TRBV7-9 and TRBJ2-5): DTGVSQNPRHKITKRGQNVTFRCDPISEHNRLYWYRQTLGQGPEFLTYFQNEAQLEKSRLLSDRFSAERPKGSFSTLEIQRTEQGDSAMYLCASSLHSRKETQYFGPGTRLLVL.

The chain has TRBV15 and TRBJ2-3; D remains ambiguous. Per the germline V gene, CDR1 is LNHNV and CDR2 is YYDKDF (reference sequence). V lost 5 bases and J 4 bases, leaving 10 bases between the germline ends. This CDR3 spans 13 amino acids. CDR3 residues: CATSSLVPDTQYF. The DNA of the CDR3 is TGTGCCACCAGCTCCCTGGTGCCAGATACGCAGTATTTT.

This clonotype turned up a few times. The V gene is TRBV20-1, the J gene TRBJ2-3; D possibly matches TRBD1 or TRBD2 (6 bases each). Germline CDR1 DFQATT, CDR2 SNEGSKA (reference sequence). Trimming stripped 5 bases from V and 11 bases from J, with 26 bases between. The length of the CDR3 is 15 residues. In DNA form, the CDR3 reads TGCAGTGCTGCCTTGGGGGGCAGGACCCACTATGAGCAGTATTTT. This translates into CSAALGGRTHYEQYF.

This clonotype appeared a few times. The J gene is TRBJ2-4, the V gene TRBV19, with 8 bases fitting TRBD1. J was trimmed by 7 bases and V by 11 bases; bases with no gene match: 10. The germline V gene has CDR1 LNHDA and CDR2 SQIVND (reference sequence). The length of the CDR3 is 13 residues. The DNA for the CDR3 is TGTGCCTCCAGCACAACAGGGGGGAACATTCAGTACTTC. Its protein product is CASSTTGGNIQYF.

There are a few counts of this clonotype. The chain carries TRBV7-9 and TRBJ2-1; 10 bases agree with TRBD1. V shed 6 bases and J 8 bases; nucleotides not matched to a gene: 10. CDR1 is SEHNR, CDR2 FQNEAQ, per germline (reference sequence). The CDR3 is made up of 15 amino acids. In DNA, the CDR3 is TGTGCCAGCAGTCCCAGGACAGGGGGTGCCGATGAGCAGTTCTTC. It encodes CASSPRTGGADEQFF.

At least ten counts were recorded for this clonotype. The V gene is TRBV12-3 or TRBV12-4, the J gene TRBJ2-1; 7 positions agree with TRBD2. The CDR3 consists of 15 residues. The trim removed 3 bases at V and 4 bases at J, leaving 6 bases unmatched. CDR3 protein: CASSFLGRSYNEQFF. The CDR3 nucleotides are TGTGCCAGCAGTTTCCTCGGGAGGAGTTACAATGAGCAGTTCTTC.

This clonotype has at least ten counts. The genes are TRBV29-1 and TRBJ2-5, with D unclear. V was pared by 0 bases and J by 7 bases, with 12 bases between. CDR1 and CDR2 (germline): SQVTM, ANQGSEA. The CDR3 sequence is 13 residues long. The CDR3, as DNA: TGCAGCGTTGAAGAGAAGCCGGGTGGGACCCAGTACTTC. As protein: CSVEEKPGGTQYF.

V and J are TRBV28 and TRBJ2-1; 7 bases are shared with TRBD1. Germline V gives CDR1 MDHEN, CDR2 SYDVKM. The CDR3 is made up of 14 amino acids. J was trimmed by 0 bases and V by 5 bases; bases with no gene match: 1. In DNA form, the CDR3 reads TGTGCCAGCAGTCACAGGGGCTCCTACAATGAGCAGTTCTTC. Translating it yields CASSHRGSYNEQFF.

The chain couples TRBV19 to TRBJ2-2; 8 positions agree with TRBD1. CDR1 is LNHDA and CDR2 is SQIVND in the germline V gene (reference sequence). The ends lost 4 bases at V and 4 bases at J; junction bases unmatched: 5. The CDR3 is made up of 15 amino acids. The CDR3 region is CASSRPRGRTGELFF. The CDR3 DNA is TGTGCCAGTAGTAGACCCAGGGGGCGCACCGGGGAGCTGTTTTTT. Supplemented by reference TRBV19 and TRBJ2-2, the full variable domain reads DGGITQSPKYLFRKEGQNVTLSCEQNLNHDAMYWYRQDPGQGLRLIYYSQIVNDFQKGDIAEGYSVSREKKESFPLTVTSAQKNPTAFYLCASSRPRGRTGELFFGEGSRLTVL.

This clonotype has just a few counts. This chain connects TRBV18 to TRBJ1-5; D gene uncertain. This CDR3 is built from 14 residues. Trimming removed 4 bases from V and 5 bases from J, with 12 bases in between. Germline CDR1 reads KGHSH; CDR2 reads LQKENI. The CDR3 spells CASSLLTGDQPQHF. The CDR3 DNA sequence: TGTGCCAGCTCACTCTTGACCGGCGATCAGCCCCAGCATTTT.

The V and J genes are TRBV7-2 and TRBJ2-5; 8 nucleotides agree with TRBD2. With V trimmed by 7 bases and J by 5 bases, 12 bases remained unmatched. This CDR3 is built from 15 residues. The V gene's germline CDR1 is SGHTA and CDR2 FQGNSA. The CDR3 reads CASNRGGAGDETQYF. The CDR3 bases are TGTGCCAGCAATAGAGGGGGAGCGGGAGACGAGACCCAGTACTTC.

This clonotype was seen just once. The CDR3 DNA reads as TGTGCCAGCCGGCGACTAGCGGGGCCCACCGGGGAGCTGTTTTTT. Translated, it gives CASRRLAGPTGELFF. This chain links TRBV7-2 with TRBJ2-2; 11 nucleotides agree with TRBD2. The germline CDR1 and CDR2 sequences are SGHTA and FQGNSA. The trim removed 8 bases at V and 4 bases at J, leaving 6 bases unmatched. This CDR3 contains 15 residues.